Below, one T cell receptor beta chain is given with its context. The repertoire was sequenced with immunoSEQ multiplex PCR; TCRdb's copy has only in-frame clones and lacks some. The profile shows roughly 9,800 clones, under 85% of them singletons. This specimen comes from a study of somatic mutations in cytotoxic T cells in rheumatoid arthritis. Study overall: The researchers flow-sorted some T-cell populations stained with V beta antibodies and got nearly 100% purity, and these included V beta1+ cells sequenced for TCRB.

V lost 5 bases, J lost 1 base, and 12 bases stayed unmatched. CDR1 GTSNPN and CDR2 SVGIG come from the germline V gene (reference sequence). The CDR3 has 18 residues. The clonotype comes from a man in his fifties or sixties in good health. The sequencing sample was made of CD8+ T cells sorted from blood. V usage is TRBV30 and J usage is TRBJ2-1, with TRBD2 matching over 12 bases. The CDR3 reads CAWGLLRLAGVSYNEQFF. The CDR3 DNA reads TGTGCCTGGGGCCTGTTGAGACTAGCGGGAGTTTCCTACAATGAGCAGTTCTTC. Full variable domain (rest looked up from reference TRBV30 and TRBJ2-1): SQTIHQWPATLVQPVGSPLSLECTVEGTSNPNLYWYRQAAGRGLQLLFYSVGIGQISSEVPQNLSASRPQDRQFILSSKKLLLSDSGFYLCAWGLLRLAGVSYNEQFFGPGTRLTVL.